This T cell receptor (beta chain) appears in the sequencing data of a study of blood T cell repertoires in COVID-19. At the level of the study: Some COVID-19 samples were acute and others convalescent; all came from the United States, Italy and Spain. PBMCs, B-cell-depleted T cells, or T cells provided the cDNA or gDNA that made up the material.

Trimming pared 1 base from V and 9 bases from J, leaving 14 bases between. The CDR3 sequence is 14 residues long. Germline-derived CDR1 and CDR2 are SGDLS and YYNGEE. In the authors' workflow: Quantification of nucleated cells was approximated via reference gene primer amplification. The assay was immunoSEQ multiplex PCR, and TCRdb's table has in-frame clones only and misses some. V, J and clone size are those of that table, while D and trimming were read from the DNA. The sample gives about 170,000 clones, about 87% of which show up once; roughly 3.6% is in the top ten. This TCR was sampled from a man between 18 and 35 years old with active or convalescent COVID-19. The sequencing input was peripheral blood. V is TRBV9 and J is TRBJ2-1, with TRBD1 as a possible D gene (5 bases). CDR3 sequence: CASSVSGSVGEQFF. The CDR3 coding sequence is TGTGCCAGCAGCGTATCAGGGTCGGTTGGTGAGCAGTTCTTC.